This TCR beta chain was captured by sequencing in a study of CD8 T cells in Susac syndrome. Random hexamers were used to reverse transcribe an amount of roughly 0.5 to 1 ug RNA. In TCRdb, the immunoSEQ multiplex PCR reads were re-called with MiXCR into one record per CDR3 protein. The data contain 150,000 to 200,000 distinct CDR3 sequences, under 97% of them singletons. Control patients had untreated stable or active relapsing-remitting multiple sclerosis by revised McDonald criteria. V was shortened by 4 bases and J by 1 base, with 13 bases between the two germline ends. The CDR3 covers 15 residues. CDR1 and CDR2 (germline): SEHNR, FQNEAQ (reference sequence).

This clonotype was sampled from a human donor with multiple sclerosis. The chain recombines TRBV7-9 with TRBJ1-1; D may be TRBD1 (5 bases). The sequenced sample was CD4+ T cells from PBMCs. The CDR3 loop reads CASSSKDIKNTEAFF. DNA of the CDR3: TGTGCCAGCAGCTCAAAGGACATAAAGAACACTGAAGCTTTCTTT.